Included here is one T cell receptor beta chain sequence, with context. Its cognate antigen has yet to be identified. Within one base of it there is no much larger clone, and no base qualities were kept. The CDR3 holds 15 amino acids from the cysteine to the phenylalanine. The entry retains the CDR3 DNA only, 45 bases that are in frame from base 1. CDR1 and CDR2, looked up from the germline V gene, are KGHSH and LQKENI. Trimming at the junction amounts to 5 bases on V and 3 bases on J, and the germline ends lie 15 bases apart. Sequencing took place on an Illumina NovaSeq 6000. cDNA libraries for TCRalpha and TCRbeta were prepared by 5'RACE using constant-segment primers, with sample barcodes and unique molecular identifiers added. RNA was extracted from every sample with Trizol reagent. Library amplification was performed in two PCR steps, and a second sample barcode and Illumina TruSeq adapters were introduced in the second step. Libraries were sequenced on an Illumina NovaSeq with 2 x 150 bp paired-end reads. As for the original processing: Demultiplexing of reads and collapsing into UMI-guided consensus sequences were performed with migec v1.2.7. Using mixcr v2.1.11, the UMI consensuses were aligned to TRA and TRB V and J templates and assembled into clonotypes. Expanded or contracted clonotypes were those called significant by both edgeR and NoisET, with noise models trained on biological replicates. edgeR calls used a false discovery rate-adjusted p below 0.01 and a log2 fold-change threshold of 1. As an exploratory analysis of dynamics, PCA with hierarchical clustering was applied to max-normalized trajectories of the 1000 most abundant clonotypes. The CD4 or CD8 phenotype of responding clones was assigned using the separately sequenced CD4+ and CD8+ repertoires. TCRdb redid the processing of the public reads, applying fastp at Q25 and MiXCR, and retained in-frame beta chains. Records with the same CDR3 protein are collapsed into one entry carrying the most frequent genes and DNA. These V and J calls are TCRdb output, not the study's own analysis. Present in this sample are hundreds of thousands of distinct CDR3 sequences, under 20% of which were seen just once. About 22% of the sample is taken by the ten largest.

Ficoll-Paque density gradient centrifugation was the method used to isolate PBMCs. This entry is derived from a study of T-cell memory formation after mild COVID-19 (dated by TCRdb to about 2021). For the study in its entirety: TCR sequence clusters from the two donors were largely donor specific. T-cell clones expanding and contracting after mild COVID-19 in two donors were tracked by longitudinal TCRalpha and TCRbeta repertoire sequencing. The cohort comprised two young, previously healthy adult volunteers, one female and one male. Summary of the overall study and its limitations: Contracting CD4+ clones were found mainly in CM and EM memory subsets, while CD8+ clones were enriched in EMRA. Clones that contracted from day 15 to 85 showed balanced CD4/CD8 phenotypes, whereas a second wave of clones that expanded from day 15 to 37 leaned towards CD4+. SARS-CoV-2 specificity was not confirmed for the second-wave clones peaking on day 37. The detection of some responding clones in pre-infection memory suggests that pre-existing cross-reactive memory T cells joined the SARS-CoV-2 response. The study covered only a couple of mild cases, and larger cohorts including severe cases with pre-infection samples were considered necessary.

The chain links TRBV18 with TRBJ2-3, with the D segment identity uncertain. The sequencing sample was made of PBMCs or a T cell subset sorted from them (not recorded which). This clonotype originated in a man aged 18 to 30 who had mild COVID-19 (a few samples of this study predate the infection). The sample titles of this study are shuffled in the database, so cell type and time point are left out; the donor was told from shared clones. The DNA sequence is as follows: TGTGCCAGCTCAGCAGTCCCGGTCTCGACAGATACGCAGTATTTT. This sequence encodes CASSAVPVSTDTQYF.